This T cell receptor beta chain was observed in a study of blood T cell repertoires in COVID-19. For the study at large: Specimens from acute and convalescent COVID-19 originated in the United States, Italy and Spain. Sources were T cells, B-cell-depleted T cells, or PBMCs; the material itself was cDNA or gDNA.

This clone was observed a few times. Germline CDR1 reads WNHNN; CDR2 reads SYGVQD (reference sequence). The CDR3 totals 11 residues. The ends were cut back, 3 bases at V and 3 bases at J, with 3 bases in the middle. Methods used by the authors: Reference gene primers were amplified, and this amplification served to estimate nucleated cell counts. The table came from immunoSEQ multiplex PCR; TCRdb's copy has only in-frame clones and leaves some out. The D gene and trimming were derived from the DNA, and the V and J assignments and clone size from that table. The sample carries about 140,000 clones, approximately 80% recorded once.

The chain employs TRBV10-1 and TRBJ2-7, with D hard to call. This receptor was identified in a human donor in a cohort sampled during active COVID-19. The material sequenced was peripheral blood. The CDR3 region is CASSDNYEQYV. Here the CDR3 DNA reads TGCGCCAGCAGTGACAACTACGAGCAGTACGTC.